A selection of T cell receptor beta chains follows, all from one sample in a study of identical twins. TCRdb itself ran the 5' RACE reads through MiXCR, one entry per CDR3 protein. The data show 550,000 to 800,000 distinct CDR3 sequences, roughly 7.2% seen once. This sample also appeared in a second study, on yellow fever vaccine responses in identical twins.

The sample taken for sequencing was PBMCs. The source is a woman aged 18-30 years in good health. Both conserved end residues are part of each CDR3. A D gene is named only where the DNA matches it firmly. Not all rows give a size; the values are once, few, many and, for expanded clones, a class.

j_call,v_call,d_call,clone_size,cdr3_nt,cdr3_aa
TRBJ2-5,TRBV19,-,-,TGTGCCAGTAGTATCGGTGCGGGGACGGGAGAGACCCAGTACTTC,CASSIGAGTGETQYF
TRBJ1-5,TRBV15,TRBD1,few,TGTGCCACCAGCAGACGAGGACAGGGAAACAATCAGCCCCAGCATTTT,CATSRRGQGNNQPQHF
TRBJ2-5,TRBV5-1,-,few,TGCGCCAGCAGCTTGGATGTACAAGAGACCCAGTACTTC,CASSLDVQETQYF
TRBJ2-1,TRBV7-8,TRBD2,few,TGTGCCAGCAGCATACCCAGCGGGAGCTCCTACAATGAGCAGTTCTTC,CASSIPSGSSYNEQFF
TRBJ2-7,TRBV20-1,-,-,TGCAGTGCTAGAGGGGTCTCTAGCTCCTACGAGCAGTACTTC,CSARGVSSSYEQYF
TRBJ2-3,TRBV12-3/TRBV12-4,TRBD2,few,TGTGCCAGCAGTTTACGGTGGACTAGCGGGAGGGAGGGGGCAGATACGCAGTATTTT,CASSLRWTSGREGADTQYF
TRBJ2-3,TRBV20-1,TRBD2,many,TGCAGTGCTAGAGGTCGTGGCGGGAGAGGTGCCGGCACAGATACGCAGTATTTT,CSARGRGGRGAGTDTQYF
TRBJ2-1,TRBV7-9,-,-,TGTGCCAGCAGCATTAGCGGCCCCTCCTACAATGAGCAGTTCTTC,CASSISGPSYNEQFF
TRBJ1-1,TRBV5-1,TRBD1,many,TGCGCCAGCAGCTTGGGTAGGACAGGGGGCACTGAAGCTTTCTTT,CASSLGRTGGTEAFF
TRBJ2-1,TRBV12-3/TRBV12-4,TRBD2,-,TGTGCCAGCAGTGGTATAGCGGGAGGTCACAATGAGCAGTTCTTC,CASSGIAGGHNEQFF